This T cell receptor (beta chain) is from a study of T cell responses to AZD1222 COVID-19 vaccine. Study-wide points: The study reported that nearly half of spike-specific TCRs target unmutated variant regions.

Using immunoSEQ multiplex PCR, the repertoire was profiled, and TCRdb retains in-frame clones only, with some absent. Altogether about 110,000 clones are present, around 92% being singletons, with the ten largest covering 4.4%. Regarding this clone: Its specificity is not known.

The CDR3 covers 15 residues. The germline gives CDR1 SGHVS, CDR2 FQNEAQ. Deletions cut 1 base from V and 5 bases from J, with 14 bases between. The input for sequencing was peripheral blood, taken on day 0 of AZD1222 vaccination. This clonotype was obtained from an adult in good health. J is TRBJ1-2 and V is TRBV7-8, with a tentative D call TRBD1 (5 bases). Written as DNA, the CDR3 is TGTGCCAGCAGCTTAGGTGCAGGGTCCATTTATGGCTACACCTTC. The encoded protein is CASSLGAGSIYGYTF. Full variable domain (outside the CDR3, taken from reference TRBV7-8 and TRBJ1-2): GAGVSQSPRYKVAKRGQDVALRCDPISGHVSLFWYQQALGQGPEFLTYFQNEAQLDKSGLPSDRFFAERPEGSVSTLKIQRTQQEDSAVYLCASSLGAGSIYGYTFGSGTRLTVV.